These 3 T cell receptor beta chains originate from one sample sequenced in a study of shared clonotypes between healthy human individuals. Only in-frame clones appear in the TCRdb table, and some are missing; sequencing was by immunoSEQ multiplex PCR. The sample yields about 1.1 million clones, approximately 80% seen once. What was sequenced was memory CD4+ T cells from PBMCs. As to subset: CD45RA-negative fraction. These receptors were obtained from a man younger than 35 in good health. Some clones in this sample may be carry-over from other donors' samples.

This clone was observed a few times. The chain employs TRBV25-1 and TRBJ1-1; a possible D gene is TRBD1 (5 bases). V was shortened by 2 bases and J by 5 bases, with 12 bases between the two germline ends. Germline assignment: CDR1 MGHDK and CDR2 SYGVNS. The CDR3 is made up of 14 amino acids. The CDR3 is CASSEQGPLTEAFF. Here the CDR3 DNA reads TGTGCCAGCAGTGAACAGGGACCCCTTACTGAAGCTTTCTTT.

The rearrangement uses TRBV14 and TRBJ2-3; 8 bases are a match to TRBD1. Trimming cost V 0 bases and J 5 bases; bases outside gene matches: 4. The CDR3 is 15 residues long. In germline, CDR1 is SGHDN, CDR2 FVKESK. CDR3 nucleotides: TGTGCCAGCAGCCAAGATCTGACAGGGGAAGATACGCAGTATTTT. This codes for CASSQDLTGEDTQYF.

Concerning this clone itself: The same CDR3 can be traced to other DNA sequences in this sample. J is TRBJ1-5 and V is TRBV18, with TRBD1 matching over 7 bases. This CDR3 region has 15 residues. The V gene end was trimmed by 3 bases and the J gene end by 0 bases; junction bases not matched to a gene: 2. Germline lookup yields CDR1 KGHSH and CDR2 LQKENI. The CDR3 DNA reads as TGTGCCAGCTCACCGCGGGACAGTAGCAATCAGCCCCAGCATTTT. This codes for CASSPRDSSNQPQHF.